The rows below give T cell receptor beta chains drawn from one sample of a study of blood T cell repertoires in COVID-19. The table came from immunoSEQ multiplex PCR; TCRdb's copy has only in-frame clones and leaves some out. The sample includes fewer than 45,000 clones, 90% of them seen just once. The sequenced material came from peripheral blood. The receptors were sampled from a human donor in a cohort sampled during active COVID-19. Both conserved end residues are part of each CDR3. D genes are given only for firm matches. Only part of the rows carry a size: once, few, many, or a class if the clone is expanded.

j_gene: TRBJ2-3; d_gene: TRBD1; abundance: .; v_gene: TRBV10-3; CDR3nt: TGTGCCATCAGCCTGACAGGGGGCTCAGATACGCAGTATTTT; CDR3aa: CAISLTGGSDTQYF
j_gene: TRBJ2-6; d_gene: .; abundance: .; v_gene: TRBV27; CDR3nt: TGTGCCAGCACGGGCTCTGGGGCCAACGTCCTGACTTTC; CDR3aa: CASTGSGANVLTF
j_gene: TRBJ2-7; d_gene: TRBD2; abundance: .; v_gene: TRBV6-5; CDR3nt: TGTGCCAGCAGTTACCGACTAGCGGGGGTTTCCTACGAGCAGTACTTC; CDR3aa: CASSYRLAGVSYEQYF
j_gene: TRBJ1-3; d_gene: .; abundance: .; v_gene: TRBV19; CDR3nt: TGTGCCAGTTGGCTAGGCGCCCGAAACACCATATATTTT; CDR3aa: CASWLGARNTIYF
j_gene: TRBJ2-7; d_gene: .; abundance: .; v_gene: TRBV30; CDR3nt: TGTGCCTGGAGTGTACCTGGAGCCCTCTACGAGCAGTACTTC; CDR3aa: CAWSVPGALYEQYF
j_gene: TRBJ2-7; d_gene: .; abundance: .; v_gene: TRBV19; CDR3nt: TGTGCCAGTAGTATATCGGGAGCCTTCTACGAGCAGTACTTC; CDR3aa: CASSISGAFYEQYF
j_gene: TRBJ2-1; d_gene: TRBD2; abundance: .; v_gene: TRBV7-3; CDR3nt: TGTGCCAGCAGCCCCGGACTAGGGACCTACAATGAGCAGTTCTTC; CDR3aa: CASSPGLGTYNEQFF
j_gene: TRBJ2-7; d_gene: .; abundance: .; v_gene: TRBV14; CDR3nt: TGTGCCAGCAGCCAATATCGGGCAGGGATCTACGAGCAGTACTTC; CDR3aa: CASSQYRAGIYEQYF
j_gene: TRBJ1-2; d_gene: .; abundance: .; v_gene: TRBV29-1; CDR3nt: TGCAGCGTTGAGAAGGGGTCAGCCGTTGGCTATGGCTACACCTTC; CDR3aa: CSVEKGSAVGYGYTF
j_gene: TRBJ2-3; d_gene: .; abundance: once; v_gene: TRBV18; CDR3nt: TGTGCCAGCTCACCACACCCGATCTCAGGCGATACGCAGTATTTT; CDR3aa: CASSPHPISGDTQYF
j_gene: TRBJ2-7; d_gene: .; abundance: .; v_gene: TRBV27; CDR3nt: TGTGCCAGCAGTTTAGAGGGAGCGTCCTACGAGCAGTACTTC; CDR3aa: CASSLEGASYEQYF
j_gene: TRBJ1-2; d_gene: .; abundance: .; v_gene: TRBV7-2; CDR3nt: TGTGCCAGCAGCTTAGCCCGGACAGCGAGTTATGGCTACACCTTC; CDR3aa: CASSLARTASYGYTF
j_gene: TRBJ2-5; d_gene: TRBD2; abundance: .; v_gene: TRBV24-1; CDR3nt: TGTGCCACCAGTCCCCGACTAGCGGGAGGACGGGAGACCCAGTACTTC; CDR3aa: CATSPRLAGGRETQYF
j_gene: TRBJ1-1; d_gene: .; abundance: .; v_gene: TRBV12-3/TRBV12-4; CDR3nt: TGTGCCAGCAGCGGACAGCCGAACACTGAAGCTTTCTTT; CDR3aa: CASSGQPNTEAFF
j_gene: TRBJ2-7; d_gene: .; abundance: .; v_gene: TRBV7-3; CDR3nt: TGTGCCAGCAGCTTGATAGCGGTGAGTAGGGGCGAGCAGTACTTC; CDR3aa: CASSLIAVSRGEQYF
j_gene: TRBJ1-1; d_gene: .; abundance: .; v_gene: TRBV14; CDR3nt: TGTGCCAGCAGCCAAGGGAAGAATAGCGGACTCCTGAACACTGAAGCTTTCTTT; CDR3aa: CASSQGKNSGLLNTEAFF
j_gene: TRBJ2-4; d_gene: .; abundance: .; v_gene: TRBV4-3; CDR3nt: TGCGCCAGCAGCCAAGGAGTCCTAGGTAACAACATTCAGTACTTC; CDR3aa: CASSQGVLGNNIQYF
j_gene: TRBJ1-2; d_gene: .; abundance: .; v_gene: TRBV5-1; CDR3nt: TGCGCCAGCAGCTTGGGTGGGCAGGACTATGGCTACACCTTC; CDR3aa: CASSLGGQDYGYTF
j_gene: TRBJ2-3; d_gene: .; abundance: .; v_gene: TRBV5-6; CDR3nt: TGTGCCAGCAGCTTGGGCCAGGGTGGGGATACGCAGTATTTT; CDR3aa: CASSLGQGGDTQYF
j_gene: TRBJ1-2; d_gene: .; abundance: .; v_gene: TRBV12-3/TRBV12-4; CDR3nt: TGTGCCAGCAGCCCCGGGGGGTTAACTGGCTACACCTTC; CDR3aa: CASSPGGLTGYTF
j_gene: TRBJ1-2; d_gene: .; abundance: .; v_gene: TRBV7-2; CDR3nt: TGTGCCAGCAGCTTCGGAGGAGTGGGTGACGGCTACACCTTC; CDR3aa: CASSFGGVGDGYTF
j_gene: TRBJ1-5; d_gene: .; abundance: once; v_gene: TRBV3-1/TRBV3-2; CDR3nt: TGTGCCAGCAGCCAAGAAACGGGGAGCAATCAGCCCCAGCATTTT; CDR3aa: CASSQETGSNQPQHF
j_gene: TRBJ1-2; d_gene: .; abundance: .; v_gene: TRBV6-4; CDR3nt: TGTGCCAGCAGTGCCGGGTTCGGCTATGGCTACACCTTC; CDR3aa: CASSAGFGYGYTF
j_gene: TRBJ2-1; d_gene: TRBD2; abundance: .; v_gene: TRBV12-5; CDR3nt: TGTGCTAGTGGTTCCCAGGGCCTCGGGACTAGCGGGATTAATGAGCAGTTCTTC; CDR3aa: CASGSQGLGTSGINEQFF
j_gene: TRBJ2-2; d_gene: .; abundance: once; v_gene: TRBV9; CDR3nt: TGTGCCAGCAGCCCCCTGGGGGGTAACACCGGGGAGCTGTTTTTT; CDR3aa: CASSPLGGNTGELFF
j_gene: TRBJ1-5; d_gene: TRBD1; abundance: .; v_gene: TRBV14; CDR3nt: TGTGCCAGCAGCCTCGGGACAGGCCTCAATCAGCCCCAGCATTTT; CDR3aa: CASSLGTGLNQPQHF
j_gene: TRBJ2-7; d_gene: TRBD1; abundance: .; v_gene: TRBV5-4; CDR3nt: TGTGCCAGCAGCTCCAGACAGGGTGTGTACGAGCAGTACTTC; CDR3aa: CASSSRQGVYEQYF
j_gene: TRBJ1-1; d_gene: TRBD1; abundance: .; v_gene: TRBV7-6; CDR3nt: TGTGCCAGCAGCCCGAGGGACAGGAGGAACACTGAAGCTTTCTTT; CDR3aa: CASSPRDRRNTEAFF
j_gene: TRBJ1-3; d_gene: .; abundance: few; v_gene: TRBV6-1; CDR3nt: TGTGCCAGCAGTGAAGGGGAGGGCATCTCTGGAAACACCATATATTTT; CDR3aa: CASSEGEGISGNTIYF
j_gene: TRBJ1-5; d_gene: .; abundance: .; v_gene: TRBV19; CDR3nt: TGTGCCAGTAGTGGGCTTAAGACAGTCAACAATCAGCCCCAGCATTTT; CDR3aa: CASSGLKTVNNQPQHF
j_gene: TRBJ2-7; d_gene: .; abundance: .; v_gene: TRBV18; CDR3nt: TGTGCCAGCTCCCCAACAGGAGTCTCCTACGAGCAGTACTTC; CDR3aa: CASSPTGVSYEQYF
j_gene: TRBJ2-2; d_gene: .; abundance: .; v_gene: TRBV28; CDR3nt: TGTGCCAGCAGTTCACATGACAAATACACCGGGGAGCTGTTTTTT; CDR3aa: CASSSHDKYTGELFF
j_gene: TRBJ2-3; d_gene: TRBD2; abundance: .; v_gene: TRBV6-2/TRBV6-3; CDR3nt: TGTGCCAGCAGTTACGGGACTAGCGGGGGAGATACGCAGTATTTT; CDR3aa: CASSYGTSGGDTQYF
j_gene: TRBJ2-7; d_gene: .; abundance: once; v_gene: TRBV6-5; CDR3nt: TGTGCCAGCAGTTACTCGTACAGTGCCTCGGGGGAGCAGTACTTC; CDR3aa: CASSYSYSASGEQYF
j_gene: TRBJ1-1; d_gene: TRBD1; abundance: few; v_gene: TRBV7-9; CDR3nt: TGTGCCAGCAGCTTAGCGCTAGGGGGCTTAAGTGGGACTGAAGCTTTCTTT; CDR3aa: CASSLALGGLSGTEAFF
j_gene: TRBJ2-1; d_gene: .; abundance: .; v_gene: TRBV5-1; CDR3nt: TGCGCCAGCAGCTTGTTTTTGGGGGCTCCCTACAATGAGCAGTTCTTC; CDR3aa: CASSLFLGAPYNEQFF
j_gene: TRBJ1-1; d_gene: TRBD1; abundance: .; v_gene: TRBV5-4; CDR3nt: TGTGCCAGTAAGGGGGCTGTCACTGAAGCTTTCTTT; CDR3aa: CASKGAVTEAFF
j_gene: TRBJ1-1; d_gene: .; abundance: .; v_gene: TRBV12-3/TRBV12-4; CDR3nt: TGTGCCAGCAGGCAGGACAGTTACACTGAAGCTTTCTTT; CDR3aa: CASRQDSYTEAFF
j_gene: TRBJ1-2; d_gene: TRBD1; abundance: .; v_gene: TRBV4-2; CDR3nt: TGTGCCAGCAAGGGGGCGTATGGCTACACCTTC; CDR3aa: CASKGAYGYTF
j_gene: TRBJ2-1; d_gene: .; abundance: .; v_gene: TRBV5-5; CDR3nt: TGTGCCAGCAGCCCAGGGCCGGAGCAGTTCTTC; CDR3aa: CASSPGPEQFF
j_gene: TRBJ1-2; d_gene: .; abundance: once; v_gene: TRBV5-5; CDR3nt: TGTGCCAGCAGCTTTGAGGGTAAAGGCTATGGCTACACCTTC; CDR3aa: CASSFEGKGYGYTF
j_gene: TRBJ1-2; d_gene: TRBD1; abundance: .; v_gene: TRBV27; CDR3nt: TGTGCCAGCAGTTCGACAGGGTATTTAGCTAACTATGGCTACACCTTC; CDR3aa: CASSSTGYLANYGYTF
j_gene: TRBJ2-4; d_gene: .; abundance: .; v_gene: TRBV4-1; CDR3nt: TGCGCCAGCAGCCAAGATCGGTCAGGGGGACTCATTTTACTAGCCAAAAACATTCAGTACTTC; CDR3aa: CASSQDRSGGLILLAKNIQYF
j_gene: TRBJ2-7; d_gene: TRBD1; abundance: .; v_gene: TRBV6-4; CDR3nt: TGTGCCAGCAGTGACACGGGACAGCCAGCCTACGAGCAGTACTTC; CDR3aa: CASSDTGQPAYEQYF
j_gene: TRBJ2-5; d_gene: TRBD2; abundance: once; v_gene: TRBV10-3; CDR3nt: TGTGCCATCAGTGGGGACACTAGCGGGGGGGCGTCACGAGAGACCCAGTACTTC; CDR3aa: CAISGDTSGGASRETQYF
j_gene: TRBJ2-5; d_gene: TRBD1; abundance: .; v_gene: TRBV15; CDR3nt: TGTGCCACCAGCCTCGGGACAGGGGCGCAGGGGGAGACCCAGTACTTC; CDR3aa: CATSLGTGAQGETQYF
j_gene: TRBJ1-1; d_gene: TRBD1; abundance: .; v_gene: TRBV9; CDR3nt: TGTGCCAGCCAGGGACAGTCGAACACTGAAGCTTTCTTT; CDR3aa: CASQGQSNTEAFF
j_gene: TRBJ2-3; d_gene: .; abundance: few; v_gene: TRBV5-1; CDR3nt: TGCGCCAGCAGCGTCCTACAAGGAGAAGATACGCAGTATTTT; CDR3aa: CASSVLQGEDTQYF
j_gene: TRBJ2-2; d_gene: .; abundance: .; v_gene: TRBV28; CDR3nt: TGTGCCAGCTGGGGGGTTTCGCACGGGGAGCTGTTTTTT; CDR3aa: CASWGVSHGELFF
j_gene: TRBJ2-2; d_gene: .; abundance: .; v_gene: TRBV21-1; CDR3nt: TGTGCCAGCAGCAAAACGGGTCGGCAGTATGAGAGGGCGGGGGAGCTGTTTTTT; CDR3aa: CASSKTGRQYERAGELFF
j_gene: TRBJ2-3; d_gene: TRBD2; abundance: .; v_gene: TRBV10-3; CDR3nt: TGTGCCATCAGTGGCCCTAGCGGGTTTCTCACAGATACGCAGTATTTT; CDR3aa: CAISGPSGFLTDTQYF
j_gene: TRBJ2-2; d_gene: .; abundance: .; v_gene: TRBV7-3; CDR3nt: TGTGCCAGCAGCTTTCATGAGGGCTTACACACCGGGGAGCTGTTTTTT; CDR3aa: CASSFHEGLHTGELFF
j_gene: TRBJ2-7; d_gene: .; abundance: .; v_gene: TRBV4-3; CDR3nt: TGCGCCAGCAGCCAAGATTTGCCGAGGGACGAGCAGTACTTC; CDR3aa: CASSQDLPRDEQYF
j_gene: TRBJ1-1; d_gene: .; abundance: .; v_gene: TRBV4-1; CDR3nt: TGCGCCAGCAGCCAAGATCTGGTGGGGAGAGCTTTCTTT; CDR3aa: CASSQDLVGRAFF
j_gene: TRBJ1-1; d_gene: .; abundance: .; v_gene: TRBV12-3/TRBV12-4; CDR3nt: TGTGCCAGCAGTTCTCGAGGGACTGAAGCTTTCTTT; CDR3aa: CASSSRGTEAFF